This T cell receptor (beta chain) was found in a study of cytomegalovirus exposure and HLA in healthy donors. The PCR made use of 60 Vbeta and 13 Jbeta primers. TCRdb's copy holds only in-frame clones and misses some; the assay was immunoSEQ multiplex PCR. The sample lists roughly 120,000 clones; roughly 71% were seen once. This CDR3 is 14 amino acids long. The germline V gene encodes CDR1 SEHNR and CDR2 FQNEAQ (reference sequence). The V end was cut by 6 bases, the J end by 0 bases, with 12 bases between. The rearrangement links TRBV7-9 to TRBJ2-7; D unresolved. The specimen sequenced was PBMCs. The receptor was derived from a woman in her sixties or seventies in good health and CMV-seropositive. The CDR3 bases are TGTGCCAGCAGAACTCAGGAAAGCTCCTACGAGCAGTACTTC. Its translation is CASRTQESSYEQYF.